These 23 T cell receptor beta chains originate from one sample sequenced in a study of blood T cells in healthy people across ages. The use of a sample-barcoded 5' primer and a J-beta primer mix characterized a second PCR of 7 to 11 cycles. TCRdb re-analysed the 5' RACE reads in MiXCR, keeping a single row per CDR3 protein. The data contain hundreds of thousands of distinct CDR3 sequences, less than 25% of them singletons. This sample was also put to use in a study of T cells of mothers and their children.

Specimen: blood. The receptors originated from a boy aged 5-17 years in good health.

This clonotype appeared many times. The chain couples TRBV9 to TRBJ2-5; 7 bases match TRBD2. The V gene's germline CDR1 is SGDLS and CDR2 YYNGEE. The ends lost 2 bases at V and 0 bases at J; junction bases unmatched: 1. The CDR3 consists of 14 residues. The CDR3 loop reads CASSVAGDQETQYF. The CDR3 DNA reads as TGTGCCAGCAGCGTCGCGGGAGACCAAGAGACCCAGTACTTC.

The table lists this clonotype with many counts. V usage is TRBV4-3 and J usage is TRBJ2-5, with D tentatively TRBD1 or TRBD2 (5 bases each). The last part of the DNA fits TRBJ2-7 better; the J call may be wrong. CDR3 length: 13 amino acids. The germline CDR1 and CDR2 sequences are LGHNA and YSLEER. The CDR3, as DNA: TGCGCCAGCAGCCAAGATTTGGGGGACGAGCAGTACTTC. Its protein is CASSQDLGDEQYF.

This chain connects TRBV10-2 to TRBJ2-7; 8 nucleotides line up with TRBD1. The CDR3 runs to 13 residues. The germline V gene encodes CDR1 WSHSY and CDR2 SAAADI. V shed 6 bases, J shed 1 base, and the junction held 2 bases outside the gene matches. CDR3 loop: CASRGDRSYEQYF. The DNA for the CDR3 is TGCGCCAGCAGAGGGGACAGGTCCTACGAGCAGTACTTC.

This clonotype was seen a few times. The J gene is TRBJ2-7, the V gene TRBV15; TRBD1 matches 10 bases. After removal of 5 bases from V and 2 bases from J, the junction contained 3 bases not matched to a gene. The CDR3 covers 14 residues. Germline lookup yields CDR1 LNHNV and CDR2 YYDKDF (reference sequence). CDR3 sequence: CATSAGTGAYEQYF. The DNA for the CDR3 is TGTGCCACCAGCGCCGGGACAGGGGCCTACGAGCAGTACTTC.

This clonotype was counted a few times. The chain recombines TRBV11-2 with TRBJ2-1, with D tentatively TRBD1 (6 bases). V lost 1 base and J lost 9, with 7 bases in between. This CDR3 has 12 residues. Germline lookup yields CDR1 SGHAT and CDR2 FQNNGV. In nucleotides, the CDR3 is TGTGCCAGCAGCTTAGGGGGGCCTGAGCAGTTCTTC. It codes for CASSLGGPEQFF.

In its sample, this clonotype was seen a few times. V and J are TRBV27 and TRBJ1-4, with no clear D. Trimming pared 1 base from V and 0 bases from J, leaving 6 bases between. CDR3 length: 15 amino acids. Germline lookup yields CDR1 MNHEY and CDR2 SMNVEV (reference sequence). The CDR3, as DNA: TGTGCCAGCAGTTTATACGGGACAACTAATGAAAAACTGTTTTTT. It yields the protein CASSLYGTTNEKLFF.

This clonotype was picked up a small number of times. This chain links TRBV20-1 with TRBJ1-2; D gene uncertain. Trimming removed 3 bases from V and 4 bases from J, with 21 bases in between. The germline gives CDR1 DFQATT, CDR2 SNEGSKA (reference sequence). CDR3 length: 16 amino acids. The CDR3 loop is CSARGYVGLGSYGYTF. CDR3 nucleotides: TGCAGTGCTAGGGGTTATGTTGGTTTGGGAAGCTATGGCTACACCTTC.

This clonotype has more than one count but fewer than ten. The chain is built from TRBV12-3 or TRBV12-4 and TRBJ1-1; 9 nucleotides align to TRBD1. There are 13 residues in the CDR3. Trimming removed 6 bases from V and 4 bases from J; junction bases left unmatched: 3. The CDR3 loop reads CASSGTGSTEAFF. CDR3 nucleotides: TGTGCCAGCAGCGGGACAGGGTCCACTGAAGCTTTCTTT.

The sample holds many counts of this clonotype. V is TRBV29-1 and J is TRBJ2-5; no firm D call. The DNA end is more similar to TRBJ2-7, so the J call may be wrong. Germline CDR1 SQVTM, CDR2 ANQGSEA. The length of the CDR3 is 13 residues. Here the CDR3 reads CSVDPGRGYEQYF. In DNA form, the CDR3 reads TGCAGCGTTGACCCTGGTAGAGGTTACGAGCAGTACTTC.

This clonotype was found a few times. The germline gene is not matched at one end of the junction; a read error may be the cause. This chain uses TRBV6-5 with TRBJ2-1, with 8 positions matching TRBD2. The germline gives CDR1 MNHEY, CDR2 SVGAGI. The CDR3 is made up of 17 amino acids. CDR3 nucleotide sequence: TGTGCCAGTAGTTACCCAGCTAGCGGGTTTTCCTACAATGAGCAGTTCTTC. It encodes CASSYPASGFSYNEQFF.

A word on this clonotype: A read error is likely, as this CDR3 ends without the conserved phenylalanine or tryptophan. V gene TRBV28 combines with J gene TRBJ2-5; D is unclear. V shed 2 bases and J shed 1 base, with 29 bases lying between them. Germline CDR1 and CDR2: MDHEN and SYDVKM. CDR3 length: 21 residues. CDR3: CASSLKLFQGLQGPFQETQYL. In DNA form, the CDR3 reads TGTGCCAGCAGTTTAAAACTATTCCAAGGATTGCAAGGGCCCTTCCAAGAGACCCAGTACTTA.

The chain links TRBV7-8 to TRBJ2-3; D is perhaps TRBD2 (6 bases). Between the trimmed V and J ends, which lost 2 bases and 6 bases, there was a span of 12 bases. The CDR3 loop spans 14 amino acids. Germline CDR1 SGHVS, CDR2 FQNEAQ. The CDR3 reads CASSLKRVSDTQYF. In nucleotides, the CDR3 is TGTGCCAGCAGCTTAAAGCGGGTGTCGGATACGCAGTATTTT. Complete variable domain (other parts from reference TRBV7-8 and TRBJ2-3): GAGVSQSPRYKVAKRGQDVALRCDPISGHVSLFWYQQALGQGPEFLTYFQNEAQLDKSGLPSDRFFAERPEGSVSTLKIQRTQQEDSAVYLCASSLKRVSDTQYFGPGTRLTVL.

The chain links TRBV28 to TRBJ2-5; D possibly uses TRBD1 or TRBD2 (5 bases each). The closer fit of TRBJ2-1 to the DNA end suggests the J call may be wrong. Germline CDR1 MDHEN, CDR2 SYDVKM. This CDR3 is built from 13 residues. This CDR3 reads CASSLTSGHEQFF. For the CDR3, the DNA is TGTGCCAGCAGTTTGACCTCGGGGCATGAGCAGTTCTTC.

The chain carries TRBV29-1 and TRBJ2-3; 10 nucleotides line up with TRBD2. Germline V gene data show CDR1 as SQVTM and CDR2 as ANQGSEA. This CDR3 comprises 15 residues. J lost 3 bases, V lost 4 bases, and 7 bases had no gene match. CDR3 loop: CSVVTSGRRTDTQYF. The DNA for the CDR3 is TGCAGCGTTGTGACTAGCGGGCGACGGACAGATACGCAGTATTTT.

The chain combines TRBV5-6 with TRBJ2-7; TRBD2 agrees at 11 bases. CDR3 length: 15 residues. CDR1 SGHDT and CDR2 YYEEEE come from the germline V gene. With V trimmed by 1 base and J by 6 bases, 6 bases remained unmatched. The CDR3 reads CASSLPSGRNREQYF. CDR3 sequence (DNA): TGTGCCAGCAGCTTGCCTAGCGGGAGGAATCGCGAGCAGTACTTC.

This clonotype was observed a handful of times. The junction departs from the called germline gene at one end, perhaps through a read error. This rearrangement joins TRBV12-3 or TRBV12-4 to TRBJ2-6, with TRBD1 identical over 7 bases. The CDR3 extends over 16 amino acids. CDR3 in amino acids: CASSPTGVSGANVPTF. Here the CDR3 DNA reads TGTGCCAGCAGTCCCACAGGGGTTTCTGGGGCCAACGTCCCGACTTTC.

This clonotype was observed a handful of times. The chain combines TRBV2 with TRBJ2-7; possible D gene TRBD2, 5 bases. Germline V gene lookup returns CDR1 SNHLY and CDR2 FYNNEI. CDR3 length equals 13 residues. Trimming removed 6 bases at V and 3 bases at J, with 12 bases between. CDR3 protein: CASRGSVDYEQYF. The CDR3 DNA reads TGTGCCAGCAGGGGGAGCGTGGACTACGAGCAGTACTTC.

This clonotype was observed a handful of times. The chain is built from TRBV5-1 and TRBJ2-3; TRBD2 aligns across 12 bases. This CDR3 is 14 amino acids long. Germline V gives CDR1 SGHRS, CDR2 YFSETQ. J gave up 5 bases and V 4 bases, and 2 bases lay outside the gene matches. The CDR3: CASSEGLAGDTQYF. CDR3 DNA sequence: TGCGCCAGCAGCGAGGGACTAGCGGGAGATACGCAGTATTTT.

This clonotype was picked up a small number of times. The chain recombines TRBV2 with TRBJ2-1, with D tentatively TRBD2 (5 bases). V lost 3 bases and J 0 bases, leaving 12 bases between the germline ends. Germline loops: CDR1 SNHLY, CDR2 FYNNEI. The CDR3 is 16 amino acids. The DNA for the CDR3 is TGTGCCAGCAGTGATCGGAGCGGCGACTCCTACAATGAGCAGTTCTTC. The encoded protein is CASSDRSGDSYNEQFF.

The chain combines TRBV7-9 with TRBJ2-2; D is ambiguous. The V gene's germline CDR1 is SEHNR and CDR2 FQNEAQ (reference sequence). This CDR3 comprises 15 residues. V lost 0 bases and J 0 bases, leaving 5 bases between the germline ends. The CDR3 sequence is CASSLAVTNTGELFF. CDR3 sequence (DNA): TGTGCCAGCAGCTTAGCCGTTACGAACACCGGGGAGCTGTTTTTT.

The sample holds a few counts of this clonotype. CDR3 sequence: CASSRDREDYEQYF. The CDR3 DNA is TGTGCCAGCAGCAGGGACAGGGAAGACTACGAGCAGTACTTC. The chain carries TRBV21-1 and TRBJ2-5; the D call in the table, TRBD1, was not verified against the DNA. The J call may be incorrect, as the DNA end agrees better with TRBJ2-7. TRBV21-1 is given as a pseudogene. CDR3 length equals 14 residues.

This clonotype has more than one count but fewer than ten. The rearrangement joins TRBV6-1 to TRBJ2-7, with D uncertain. The V end lost 7 bases, the J end lost 1 base, and 29 bases lay between the germline ends. CDR1 and CDR2 from the germline V gene are MNHNS and SASEGT. This CDR3 spans 19 amino acids. In DNA, the CDR3 is TGTGCCAGCATCCCGTCCCCCCCTTTACCCAAGGGCCTATCCTACGAGCAGTACTTC. It yields the protein CASIPSPPLPKGLSYEQYF.

Only a few counts were recorded for this clonotype. This chain links TRBV27 with TRBJ1-6; D may be TRBD1 (6 bases). Per germline, CDR1 MNHEY and CDR2 SMNVEV (reference sequence). Trimming took off 5 bases at V and 7 bases at J, with 24 bases between the two ends. The CDR3 covers 18 residues. The CDR3 DNA reads TGTGCCAGCAGTCCAGTAAATAGACAGGTCGTGGGCAATTCACCCCTCCACTTT. Encoded protein: CASSPVNRQVVGNSPLHF.